This T cell receptor beta chain was recorded in a study of control samples from healthy donors and cancer patients. Assay: immunoSEQ multiplex PCR; the TCRdb copy retains only in-frame clones and omits some. The repertoire holds over 100,000 clones, about nine tenths seen once, with 2.5% in the top ten. Germline V gene lookup returns CDR1 MNHEY and CDR2 SMNVEV (reference sequence). The CDR3 sequence is 13 residues long. V was clipped by 4 bases and J by 10 bases, with 11 bases between them. This sequence was found in a man aged 35 to 55 in good health. Sequencing used blood. The chain combines TRBV27 with TRBJ1-6; tentatively, D is TRBD1 (6 bases). The chain's CDR3 is CASSSRGQSPLHF. The CDR3 nucleotides read TGTGCCAGCAGTTCCAGGGGTCAATCACCCCTCCACTTT.